The 5 T cell receptor beta chains presented below share a single source sample, sequenced in a study of OX40 agonist ivuxolimab in advanced cancers. Clones were read by immunoSEQ multiplex PCR, and TCRdb kept only the in-frame ones, dropping some. Here the sample spans about 70,000 clones, about 93% being singletons. The material sequenced was CD4+ or CD8+ T cells sorted from blood, taken in a trial of the OX40 agonist ivuxolimab. These TCRs come from an adult with an advanced solid tumor such as melanoma, head and neck, liver or kidney cancer.

The chain joins TRBV7-8 to TRBJ2-3; the D call may be TRBD1 or TRBD2 (6 bases each). V was shortened by 4 bases and J by 1 base, with 12 bases between the two germline ends. This CDR3 is 15 amino acids long. CDR1 and CDR2 from the germline V gene are SGHVS and FQNEAQ. CDR3 sequence: CASSSGGPRTDTQYF. The DNA of the CDR3 is TGTGCCAGCAGCTCTGGGGGGCCCCGCACAGATACGCAGTATTTT.

This chain uses TRBV9 with TRBJ2-5; 10 bases align to TRBD2. J gave up 2 bases and V 0 bases, and 10 bases lay outside the gene matches. Germline-derived CDR1 and CDR2 are SGDLS and YYNGEE. This CDR3 is 18 amino acids long. CDR3 bases: TGTGCCAGCAGCGTAGGAGGTGGAGCGGGGGGGCCTCAAGAGACCCAGTACTTC. It codes for CASSVGGGAGGPQETQYF.

V usage is TRBV6-6 and J usage is TRBJ1-2; TRBD1 might be the D (5 bases). The length of the CDR3 is 14 residues. Germline V gene lookup returns CDR1 MNHNY and CDR2 SVGAGI (reference sequence). Trimming took off 3 bases at V and 4 bases at J, with 12 bases between the two ends. The CDR3 reads CASSYAGLLYGYTF. The CDR3 DNA follows: TGTGCCAGCAGTTATGCGGGACTTCTCTATGGCTACACCTTC.

V and J are TRBV9 and TRBJ2-1, with 7 bases lining up with TRBD1. Trimming at V came to 4 bases and at J to 3 bases, leaving 10 bases not matched to a gene. The CDR3 has 16 residues. Germline values: CDR1 SGDLS, CDR2 YYNGEE. CDR3 in amino acids: CASSPQQGSHYNEQFF. In DNA, the CDR3 is TGTGCCAGCAGCCCCCAACAGGGGTCCCACTACAATGAGCAGTTCTTC.

The chain couples TRBV7-3 to TRBJ2-2; 12 bases align to TRBD2. V lost 6 bases, J lost 4 bases, and 6 bases stayed unmatched. Germline CDR1 and CDR2: SGHTA and FQGTGA. The CDR3 length is 16 residues. CDR3 sequence (DNA): TGTGCCAGCAGTCCCGGACTAGCGGGGATCACCGGGGAGCTGTTTTTT. Translating gives CASSPGLAGITGELFF.